This T cell receptor (beta chain) was sequenced during a study of cytomegalovirus exposure and HLA in healthy donors (TCRdb year 2017). About the full investigation: An earlier analysis of under 600 of the donors reported 250 to 300 Gb of sequence data and roughly 100 million unique TCR beta sequences from about 200 million T cells. Among 300 to 500 genotyped donors of the cohort, an average of approximately 200,000 unique TCR beta nucleotide sequences was sequenced per donor, of which 15% to 20% were non-productive. In a later analysis, previously published TCR beta repertoires from 666 donors were re-analyzed and high-resolution HLA genotyping was added so that TCR occurrence patterns could be studied. Typing coverage varied by locus: about 629-630 donors for A, B, C, DRB1 and DQB1; more than 500 for DQA1; 600 to 610 for DPA1; 450 to 480 for DPB1. Alongside the repertoire data, information on donor age, sex, ethnicity and CMV serostatus was compiled. Class I and class II HLA loci were covered by the typing at four-digit resolution. The study aimed to test whether signatures of past pathogen exposure could be identified by cataloging public T cell receptors. A separate validation cohort of 100 to 150 different subjects was used in addition to the roughly 620-subject first cohort. The study used immunosequencing to profile the T cell repertoires of 666 subjects and linked those repertoires to cytomegalovirus serostatus. In a later genetic analysis, genome-wide SNP genotypes for about three fifths of the roughly 670 donors were used, and that subset was treated as a discovery cohort. All discovery cohort repertoires had been generated on a single sequencing platform. In the later analysis, no new phenotypic data were used to find candidate immune exposures; instead, reliance was placed on TCR beta sequences and their occurrence across donors. Of the 300 to 400 genotyped donors, approximately 83% fell in the genetic ancestry cluster associated with self-reported Caucasian donors. About five DR-DQ haplotypes were treated as single units for association and clustering because of strong linkage in the cohort. To decide whether each TCR beta V gene segment behaved as functional or pseudogenic, an earlier analysis of nearly 600 of the donors relied on high-throughput TCR beta sequencing. To predict cytomegalovirus infection status, the study combined high-throughput TCR immunosequencing, statistical association of individual TCRs with disease status, and machine learning. An early release that covered approximately 600 HLA-typed donors contained about 300 gigabases of sequencing data and tens of millions of unique TCR sequences. Study-wide conclusions, independent of this receptor: HLA typing was unavailable for some donors at each locus, so association tests used only the typed subset. The authors suggested that the approach could potentially be generalized to other disease states and immunological phenotypes. In both the original and validation cohorts, the classifier was reported to diagnose cytomegalovirus status with high specificity and sensitivity. Correlated functional status among segregating V segments might be attributable to linkage disequilibrium, but an unknown experimental factor could not be ruled out. The earlier analysis of 587 of the donors excluded approximately 17 rarely observed V segments, including chromosome 9 orphons, because counts were too low. Most CMV-associated TCR beta chains appeared to be HLA-restricted in a later analysis, and the HLA associations seemed to be driven largely by CMV exposure. Only TCR beta chains were sequenced in this cohort, and the absence of alpha or paired-chain data limited detectable features. A later analysis found that HLA-associated TCR beta chains were more clonally expanded and had lower generation probabilities than equally common non-associated chains. The study gave a list of 150 to 200 TCR beta chains associated with cytomegalovirus. Immune exposure information for the cohort was limited to CMV serostatus. A few of the identified cytomegalovirus-associated TCR beta chains were confirmed in vitro to be specific for cytomegalovirus antigens. Roughly uniform sequencing depth across donors was assumed in presence/absence analyses, although this assumption may not hold. In an earlier analysis of approximately 600 of the donors, most TCR beta V segments were observed in productive rearrangements about 87% or about 30% of the time, broadly matching IMGT annotations. When HLA alleles, especially DR and DQ, strongly co-occurred, TCR associations were difficult to assign to individual alleles. According to a later genetic analysis, donors in an Asian-associated ancestry cluster had fewer N-insertions in productive TCRs than the approximately 610-donor mean. A cluster of highly shared sequence variants was judged likely to be a technical artifact of the sequencing pipeline. A later genetic analysis associated a missense DCLRE1C variant with V-gene and J-gene trimming of TCR beta chains, and an independent cohort replicated the association. According to a later analysis, TCR association rates differed among HLA loci, with DRB1 alleles showing the most associated TCRs and HLA-C alleles showing the fewest. According to a later analysis, parvovirus B19, influenza, CMV and Epstein-Barr virus appeared linked to several top co-occurrence clusters. Across donors, most TCR sequences were observed very rarely, whereas some public TCRs were present in many individuals. Some IMGT-functional V segments, including TRBV6-2 and TRBV6-3, could not be told apart with the 87-base-pair reads, so those segments were excluded. A later analysis associated about 18,000 TCR beta sequences with specific HLA alleles at a false discovery rate of 0.05. A further reported finding was that TCR beta sequences accurately predicted the HLA-A and HLA-B alleles for most subjects in the first cohort.

This clone was seen a single time. It has no known antigen specificity. No base-level quality is on record; no much larger clone is a single base apart. This same CDR3 is encoded by further DNA sequences in the sample. The method behind the library was the immunoSEQ multiplex PCR assay. The multiplex PCR relied on a mix of 60 forward primers for TCR Vbeta segments and 13 reverse primers for TCR Jbeta segments. Amplification of the CDR3 region of rearranged TCR beta genes was performed with a multiplex PCR assay on genomic DNA. Amplified TCR beta libraries were sequenced as 87-base-pair reads on the Illumina HiSeq System. The study's processing was this. A later analysis counted tens of millions of unique TCR beta chains across the 690 or so repertoires, and 10 million to 11 million of these chains were shared by at least two donors. Raw reads were error-corrected and collapsed into unique sequences by a nearest-neighbor algorithm in which closely related sequences were merged to remove PCR and sequencing errors. CDR3 sequences were aligned to IMGT reference sequences to assign V, D and J gene segments. For a sequence to be retained, a match of at least six nucleotides was required to both a V gene segment and a J gene segment. Rearrangements were classified as productive when the CDR3 lacked stop codons and remained in frame with V and J, and all other rearrangements were classified as non-productive. CDR3 was defined according to IMGT convention as the region running from the second conserved V-encoded cysteine to the conserved J-encoded phenylalanine. In an earlier analysis of around 570 of the donors, sequences lacking an unambiguous match to a single V gene segment were excluded. In an earlier analysis of 587 of the donors, V segments were called functional above 56.7% productive rearrangements and were called segregating when the between-donor standard deviation exceeded 5%. A statistical classification framework was built to diagnose cytomegalovirus status from the catalog of TCR beta chain sequences. V and J gene assignment, in a later analysis, came from comparing TCR nucleotide sequences with IMGT/GENE-DB human TR gene sequences. In a later analysis, CDR3 sequences and most-parsimonious VDJ recombination scenarios were assigned using the TCRdist pipeline. A later analysis defined each TCR beta chain by its CDR3 amino acid sequence plus V-gene family, and excluded reads lacking a unique V-gene family. In a later analysis, 500 to 700 highly shared, low-generation-probability nucleotide sequences were removed to address suspected cross-contamination and a sequencing artifact. In a later analysis, a clonal expansion index was calculated for each public chain from normalized within-repertoire ranks of inferred template counts. A later analysis computed generation probabilities with a VDJ recombination model fitted to out-of-frame rearrangements, and checked the results against IGoR. In a later analysis, hypergeometric tests were used to score TCR-TCR, TCR-HLA and TCR-CMV co-occurrence, with a repertoire-size bias correction applied to TCR pairs. A later analysis estimated false discovery rates by permuting HLA or CMV assignments 20 times. In a later analysis, co-occurring TCRs were grouped using DBSCAN, and TCRdist sequence similarity was added for clustering within HLA-allele-positive subsets. Repertoires with fewer than 30,000 or more than 120,000 public chains were left out of co-occurrence clustering, as were a handful of repertoires with anomalous nucleotide sharing. Imported from immuneACCESS, the table was reduced by TCRdb to in-frame sequences with V and J called. These copies leave out some clones; in studies compared against another copy, an unresolved V gene accounts for under half, and the cause of the remainder is not known. The V and J calls and the clone size are those of that table, but D and trimming were determined from the DNA. This sample has roughly 130,000 clones in its table, and roughly 78% of those were observed once. Over 2% of the sample rests with the top ten.

Sequences SGDLS (CDR1) and YYNGEE (CDR2) are obtained from the germline V gene. Measured from the cysteine to the phenylalanine, the CDR3 is 14 residues long. Only the CDR3 DNA stays, 42 bases, in frame from base 1. Relative to germline, V is missing 3 bases and J is missing 2 bases, with 3 bases of the junction outside any gene match. The cohort consisted of more than 650 healthy bone marrow donors. At the time of sampling, all cohort members were nominally healthy, though unrecorded immune exposures were likely present. The donor was CMV seronegative and was included in the group of a few hundred seronegative cohort members. Each donor provided a peripheral blood sample, and peripheral blood mononuclear cells were used for TCR beta sequencing. Genomic DNA extraction from the blood cell samples was performed with the Qiagen DNeasy Blood Extraction Kit.

The sequencing input was PBMCs. This clonotype was sampled from a man aged 25 to 45 in good health and CMV-seronegative. The chain is assembled from TRBV9 and TRBJ2-7; 9 junctional bases match TRBD1. Read as DNA, the sequence is TGTGCCAGCAGCGCCGGGACAGGGACCTACGAGCAGTACTTC. It encodes CASSAGTGTYEQYF. Outside the CDR3, residues come from the reference TRBV9 and TRBJ2-7 proteins, so the full variable domain is: DSGVTQTPKHLITATGQRVTLRCSPRSGDLSVYWYQQSLDQGLQFLIQYYNGEERAKGNILERFSAQQFPDLHSELNLSSLELGDSALYFCASSAGTGTYEQYFGPGTRLTVT.